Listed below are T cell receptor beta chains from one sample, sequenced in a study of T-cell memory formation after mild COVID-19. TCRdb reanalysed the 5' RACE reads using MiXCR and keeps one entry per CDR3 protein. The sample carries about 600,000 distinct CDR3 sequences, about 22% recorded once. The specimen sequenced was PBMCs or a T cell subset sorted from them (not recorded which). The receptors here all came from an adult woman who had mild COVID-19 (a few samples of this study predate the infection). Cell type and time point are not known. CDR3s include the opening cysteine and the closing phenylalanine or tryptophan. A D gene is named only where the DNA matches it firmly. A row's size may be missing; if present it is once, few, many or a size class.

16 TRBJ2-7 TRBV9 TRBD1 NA TGTGCCAGCAGCGCGGCCGGGACAGGTGTTCGGAACGAGCAGTACTTC CASSAAGTGVRNEQYF
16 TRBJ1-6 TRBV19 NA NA TGTGCCAGTAGTCTTCTACGACCTAATCCCAATTCACCCCTCCACTTT CASSLLRPNPNSPLHF
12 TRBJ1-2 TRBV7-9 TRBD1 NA TGTGCCAGCAGCGGACAGGGCTATGGCTACACCTTC CASSGQGYGYTF
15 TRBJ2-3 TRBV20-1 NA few TGCAGTGCTAGCGACAGGACAGCTAGCACAGATACGCAGTATTTT CSASDRTASTDTQYF
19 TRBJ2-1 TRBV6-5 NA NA TGTGCCAGCAGTTACTCGAAGTTCGGGAGTCTGTTCGCGTACAATGAGCAGTTCTTC CASSYSKFGSLFAYNEQFF
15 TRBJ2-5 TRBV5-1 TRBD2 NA TGCGCCAGCAGCTTGGTGTCTAGCGGGGGCGAGACCCAGTACTTC CASSLVSSGGETQYF
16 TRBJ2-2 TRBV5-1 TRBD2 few TGCGCCAGCAGCTCCGGGAGGGTAGAAGAAACCGGGGAGCTGTTTTTT CASSSGRVEETGELFF
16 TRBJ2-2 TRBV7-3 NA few TGTGCCAGCAGCGGTGACGGACAGACCCTGGGAGGGGAGCTGTTTTTT CASSGDGQTLGGELFF
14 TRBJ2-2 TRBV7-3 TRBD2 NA TGTGCCAGCAGACTAGCGGGAGAAACCGGGGAGCTGTTTTTT CASRLAGETGELFF
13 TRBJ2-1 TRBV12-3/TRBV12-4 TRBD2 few TGTGCCAGCAGTTTGGCTAGCGGGGTTCAGCAGTTCTTC CASSLASGVQQFF
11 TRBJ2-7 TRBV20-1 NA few TGCAGTGCTAGTGTCTTGTACGAGCAGTACTTC CSASVLYEQYF
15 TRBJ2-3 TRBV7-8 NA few TGTGCCAGCAGCTTAGCGGGGGGCTGGACAGATACGCAGTATTTT CASSLAGGWTDTQYF
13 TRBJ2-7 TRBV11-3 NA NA TGTGCCAGCAGCTTCAGGGGTGGTCGCGAGCAGTACTTC CASSFRGGREQYF
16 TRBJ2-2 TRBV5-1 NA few TGCGCCAGCAGCCTCCGACAGGTAGTCGGCACCGGGGAGCTGTTTTTT CASSLRQVVGTGELFF
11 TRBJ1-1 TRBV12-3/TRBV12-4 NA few TGTGCCAGCAGTTCCGACCCTGAAGCTTTCTTT CASSSDPEAFF
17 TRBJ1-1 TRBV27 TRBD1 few TGTGCCAGCAGTAGAGGACAGGATTCTTACATGAACACTGAAGCTTTCTTT CASSRGQDSYMNTEAFF
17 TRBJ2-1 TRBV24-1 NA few TGTGCCACCAGTGACCCTGCTGGGGGGCAAAGTCGCAATGAGCAGTTCTTC CATSDPAGGQSRNEQFF
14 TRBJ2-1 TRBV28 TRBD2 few TGTGCCAGCAGTGAAGCGGGAGCGGGGACCTACCAGTTCTTC CASSEAGAGTYQFF
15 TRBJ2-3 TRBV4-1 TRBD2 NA TGCGCCAGCAGCCGGTCTAGCGGGGGAGGAGATACGCAGTATTTT CASSRSSGGGDTQYF
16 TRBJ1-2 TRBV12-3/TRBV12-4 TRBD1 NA TGTGCCAGCAGTTATCTACCGGGACAGGGACACTATGGCTACACCTTC CASSYLPGQGHYGYTF
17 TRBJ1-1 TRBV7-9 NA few TGTGCCAGCAGCTTAGGGGTGGCTCGCAGGGCTAAGGGTGAAGCTTTCTTT CASSLGVARRAKGEAFF
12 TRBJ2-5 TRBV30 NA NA TGTGCCTGGAGCCGGGGGAGTGAGACCCAGTACTTC CAWSRGSETQYF
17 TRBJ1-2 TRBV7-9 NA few TGTGCCAGCAGCTTAGGCGCGTTGAGGGGAGGTAGCTATGGCTACACCTTC CASSLGALRGGSYGYTF
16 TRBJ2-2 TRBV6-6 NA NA TGTGCCAGCACCAGCAGGGCTGGCCTCAACACCGGGGAGCTGTTTTTT CASTSRAGLNTGELFF